This record looks at one T cell receptor (beta chain) sequence and its context. The data were obtained in a study of T-cell reconstitution after alpha-beta-depleted transplantation in children. Preparation of the TCRbeta library involved a method that used unique molecular identifiers. TCRdb itself ran the PCR reads through MiXCR, one entry per CDR3 protein. The profile shows about 980,000 distinct CDR3 sequences, roughly 29% of them singletons. This CDR3 spans 16 amino acids. Germline values: CDR1 SGHTA, CDR2 FQGNSA. Trimming removed 1 base from V and 4 bases from J, with 13 bases in between. The origin of this receptor is a boy younger than two who had a stem cell transplant for SCID, so the T cells may come from the graft donor. The sequenced sample was PBMCs, mostly from graft donor cells, obtained 360 days after TCRalphabeta/CD19-depleted stem cell transplant. V gene TRBV7-2 combines with J gene TRBJ2-2; no firm D call. The CDR3 DNA follows: TGTGCCAGCAGCTTAGGTTCTAGGTTGGGCACCGGGGAGCTGTTTTTT. Amino acids: CASSLGSRLGTGELFF. The variable domain in full, completed from reference TRBV7-2 and TRBJ2-2, reads GAGVSQSPSNKVTEKGKDVELRCDPISGHTALYWYRQSLGQGLEFLIYFQGNSAPDKSGLPSDRFSAERTGGSVSTLTIQRTQQEDSAVYLCASSLGSRLGTGELFFGEGSRLTVL.